This TCR beta chain was found in a study of cytomegalovirus exposure and HLA in healthy donors. Overall study findings and caveats: It was reported that the classifier diagnosed cytomegalovirus status with high specificity and sensitivity in both the original and validation cohorts. In vitro experiments confirmed that a few CMV-associated chains were specific for CMV antigens.

The CDR3 sequence is 16 residues long. V was trimmed by 7 bases and J by 4 bases, leaving 19 bases between them. Per the germline V gene, CDR1 is LNHDA and CDR2 is SQIVND (reference sequence). Details on this clone: The target antigen is unknown.

Assay: immunoSEQ multiplex PCR; the TCRdb copy retains only in-frame clones and omits some. Among some 310,000 clones listed, nearly 90% were seen once. The chain employs TRBV19 and TRBJ1-4; TRBD1 is a possible D gene (6 bases). Material: PBMCs. The source of this sequence is a man aged 25-40 years in good health and CMV-seronegative. This chain's CDR3 is CASTSDWGQVNEKLFF. The CDR3 nucleotides read TGTGCCAGTACTTCCGACTGGGGGCAAGTTAATGAAAAACTGTTTTTT. Drawing the rest from reference TRBV19 and TRBJ1-4, the complete variable domain is DGGITQSPKYLFRKEGQNVTLSCEQNLNHDAMYWYRQDPGQGLRLIYYSQIVNDFQKGDIAEGYSVSREKKESFPLTVTSAQKNPTAFYLCASTSDWGQVNEKLFFGSGTQLSVL.